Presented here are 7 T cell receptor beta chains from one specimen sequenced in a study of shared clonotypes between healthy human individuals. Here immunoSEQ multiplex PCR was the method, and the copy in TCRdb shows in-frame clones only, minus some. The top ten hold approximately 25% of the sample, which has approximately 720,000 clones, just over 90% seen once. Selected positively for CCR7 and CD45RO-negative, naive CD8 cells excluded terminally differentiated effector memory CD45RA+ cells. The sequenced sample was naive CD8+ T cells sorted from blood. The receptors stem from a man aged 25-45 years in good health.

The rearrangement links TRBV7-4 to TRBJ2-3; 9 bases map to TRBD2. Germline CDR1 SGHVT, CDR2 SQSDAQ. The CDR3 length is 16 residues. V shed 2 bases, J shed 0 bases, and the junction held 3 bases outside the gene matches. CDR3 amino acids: CASSLYLAGSTDTQYF. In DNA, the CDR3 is TGTGCCAGCAGCTTATATCTAGCGGGAAGCACAGATACGCAGTATTTT. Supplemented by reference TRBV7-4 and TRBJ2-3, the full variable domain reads GAGVSQSPRYKVAKRGRDVALRCDSISGHVTLYWYRQTLGQGSEVLTYSQSDAQRDKSGRPSGRFSAERPERSVSTLKIQRTEQGDSAVYLCASSLYLAGSTDTQYFGPGTRLTVL.

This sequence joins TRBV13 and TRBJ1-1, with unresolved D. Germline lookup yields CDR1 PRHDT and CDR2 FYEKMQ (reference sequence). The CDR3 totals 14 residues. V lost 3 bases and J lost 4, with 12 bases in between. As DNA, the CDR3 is TGTGCCAGCAGCTTTAATAACAGCCCCACTGAAGCTTTCTTT. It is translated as CASSFNNSPTEAFF.

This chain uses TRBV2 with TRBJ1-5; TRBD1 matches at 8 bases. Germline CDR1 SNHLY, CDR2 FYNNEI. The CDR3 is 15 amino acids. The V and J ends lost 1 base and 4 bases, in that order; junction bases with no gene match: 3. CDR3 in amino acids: CASSEGTGINQPQHF. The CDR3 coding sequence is TGTGCCAGCAGTGAAGGGACAGGGATTAATCAGCCCCAGCATTTT.

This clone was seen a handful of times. In DNA form, the CDR3 reads TGTGCCAGCAGTTATACAGGGACCGCTAACTATGGCTACACCTTC. Protein: CASSYTGTANYGYTF. The V gene is TRBV27, the J gene TRBJ1-2; D might be TRBD1 (6 bases). V was shortened by 4 bases and J by 0 bases, with 12 bases between the two germline ends. CDR1 MNHEY and CDR2 SMNVEV come from the germline V gene (reference sequence). The CDR3 covers 15 residues.

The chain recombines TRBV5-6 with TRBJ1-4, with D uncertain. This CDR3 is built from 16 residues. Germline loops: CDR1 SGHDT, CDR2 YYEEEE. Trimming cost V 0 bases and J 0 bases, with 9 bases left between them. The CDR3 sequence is CASSLGDVATNEKLFF. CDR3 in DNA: TGTGCCAGCAGCTTGGGTGATGTCGCAACTAATGAAAAACTGTTTTTT.

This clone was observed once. DNA for the CDR3: TGTGCCAGCAGCTTGGGGTTGCAGGGACAAGAGACCCAGTACTTC. Its protein is CASSLGLQGQETQYF. This chain links TRBV5-8 with TRBJ2-5, with a weak D call TRBD1 (5 bases). This CDR3 contains 15 residues. V dropped 0 bases and J dropped 2 bases, with 11 bases sitting between them. CDR1 is SGHTS and CDR2 is YDEGEE in the germline V gene.

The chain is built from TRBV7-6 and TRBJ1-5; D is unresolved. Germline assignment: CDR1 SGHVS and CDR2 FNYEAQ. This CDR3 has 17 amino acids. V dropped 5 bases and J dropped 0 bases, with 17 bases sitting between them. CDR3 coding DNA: TGTGCCAGCAGCCCCTCAGTGGCAACTTATAGCAATCAGCCCCAGCATTTT. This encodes CASSPSVATYSNQPQHF.